The entry below gives a single TCR beta chain sequence along with its context. The data stem from a study of OX40 agonist ivuxolimab in advanced cancers. Sequencing was performed with immunoSEQ multiplex PCR; in TCRdb, only in-frame clones are kept and a portion is missing. The sample has 65,000 to 80,000 clones, 65% to 85% seen once; the top ten hold less than 9.5%. Patients with a history of autoimmune disease or on systemic immunosuppression were excluded. The V gene lost 2 bases and the J gene lost 7 bases, with 8 bases spanning the gap. Germline V gene lookup returns CDR1 SGHVS and CDR2 FQNEAQ. This CDR3 has 13 amino acids.

This sequence was found in an adult with an advanced solid tumor such as melanoma, head and neck, liver or kidney cancer. The J gene is TRBJ2-2, the V gene TRBV7-8; no clear D gene. The specimen comprised CD4+ or CD8+ T cells sorted from blood, sampled in a trial of the OX40 agonist ivuxolimab. The CDR3 bases are TGTGCCAGCAGCTTAAGTGGGGTCGGGGAGCTGTTTTTT. Translated, it gives CASSLSGVGELFF.